This note documents a single TCR beta chain sequence. This clonotype was observed many times. Its target antigen remains unknown. No clone much larger than this one lies a single base away; base qualities are absent. From the cysteine up to the phenylalanine, the CDR3 has a length of 15 residues. The DNA shown is the 45-base CDR3, in frame from base 1. The CDR1 and CDR2 encoded by the germline V gene are SGHVS and FQNEAQ. The germline V and J ends show losses of 5 bases and 0 bases respectively, and no gene match explains 4 bases of the junction. These data are taken from a study. The sequencer listed for this sample is Illumina MiSeq. Clones were called with MiXCR by TCRdb after fastp trimmed the public reads at Q25, and only in-frame beta chains were retained. Entries are consolidated by CDR3 protein sequence, retaining the most common genes and DNA. The sample table lists 3,500 to 5,500 distinct CDR3 sequences, over 9% of them with a count of one. Jointly, the top ten make up roughly 33% of the sample.

Input material: CD4+ T cells from peripheral blood. Recombination joined TRBV7-8 with TRBJ2-1, with 7 middle bases fitting TRBD2. This receptor was identified in a human donor with rheumatoid arthritis. The nucleotide sequence is TGTGCCAGCAGCGTAACGGGGGGCTCCTACAATGAGCAGTTCTTC. It specifies CASSVTGGSYNEQFF. Supplemented by the reference TRBV7-8 and TRBJ2-1 proteins around the CDR3, the complete variable domain is GAGVSQSPRYKVAKRGQDVALRCDPISGHVSLFWYQQALGQGPEFLTYFQNEAQLDKSGLPSDRFFAERPEGSVSTLKIQRTQQEDSAVYLCASSVTGGSYNEQFFGPGTRLTVL.